Below, one TCR beta chain is given with its context. The CDR3 loop spans 15 amino acids. Germline-derived CDR1 and CDR2 are MRHNA and SNTAGT. V lost 0 bases, J lost 4 bases, and 12 bases lay in between. Method: immunoSEQ multiplex PCR; TCRdb's copy keeps in-frame clones and lacks some. The sample includes about 24,000 clones, around nine tenths of them seen just once. The data are from a study of T cell changes during pregnancy in multiple sclerosis. The specimen comprised CD8+ T cells from peripheral blood mononuclear cells, sampled in the third trimester of pregnancy. This clonotype originated in a female donor in good health, enrolled as a control in a pregnancy study. The chain recombines TRBV6-4 with TRBJ1-1, with D tentatively TRBD1 (5 bases). This CDR3 is CASSDSAGFPTEAFF. DNA of the CDR3: TGTGCCAGCAGTGACTCTGCAGGGTTCCCCACTGAAGCTTTCTTT.